This TCR beta chain was profiled in a study of human T cells and chemical hapten exposure. About the research overall: There were weekly diphenylcyclopropenone doses to the scalp for patients throughout the roughly 24-week study.

Study-wide results and caveats: TCRs above 1 in 1000 frequency stayed constant with DPC sensitization.

With V trimmed by 4 bases and J by 5 bases, 12 bases remained unmatched. The CDR3 is 17 residues long. Germline CDR1 is LNHNV and CDR2 is YYDKDF (reference sequence). On this clonotype itself: Its target is unknown.

Separate cDNA molecules received unique molecular identifiers, which the library attached to them. Each CDR3 protein gets one entry after TCRdb re-called the RACE reads with MiXCR. The sample lists tens of thousands of distinct CDR3 sequences, roughly 9.1% occurring once. Time point noted: pre-sensitization, week 0. Stated treatment: therapeutic diphenylcyclopropenone sensitization with weekly scalp DPC. Participating donors were patients with alopecia, aged 18 to 70 years, considered appropriate candidates for DPC. The receptor was isolated from a woman aged 40 to 50 with alopecia areata. Some clones in this sample may be carry-over from other donors' samples. This chain uses TRBV15 with TRBJ1-1, with 11 positions matching TRBD1. This specimen was whole blood, taken in connection with sensitization to the hapten diphenylcyclopropenone (DPC). The CDR3 loop is CATSTLDRGRGGTEAFF. CDR3 sequence (DNA): TGTGCCACCAGCACCCTGGACAGGGGGCGAGGAGGAACTGAAGCTTTCTTT.